Below, one TCR beta chain is given with its context. Per the germline V gene, CDR1 is LNHDA and CDR2 is SQIVND (reference sequence). Germline trimming cut 7 bases from V and 6 bases from J; bases unmatched to any gene: 2. This CDR3 spans 13 amino acids. This record comes from a study of blood T cell repertoires in COVID-19. At the level of the study: Samples came from the United States, Italy and Spain, spanning acute and convalescent COVID-19. From T cells, B-cell-depleted T cells, or PBMCs came the material, which was cDNA or gDNA.

Authors' analysis steps: Estimates of nucleated cell counts were drawn from the amplification of reference gene primers. Measured with immunoSEQ multiplex PCR; TCRdb has only the in-frame clones, and not every one. V and J calls and clone size are given by that table; D and trimming were obtained from the DNA. Of some 150,000 clones listed, 84% are singletons. This chain connects TRBV19 to TRBJ1-5; 11 nucleotides align to TRBD1. The receptor comes from a woman between 55 and 75 years old with acute or convalescent COVID-19. Sequencing was done on a sample of peripheral blood. CDR3 bases: TGTGCCAGTAAGGACAGGGGGCGTCAGCCCCAGCATTTT. It specifies CASKDRGRQPQHF.